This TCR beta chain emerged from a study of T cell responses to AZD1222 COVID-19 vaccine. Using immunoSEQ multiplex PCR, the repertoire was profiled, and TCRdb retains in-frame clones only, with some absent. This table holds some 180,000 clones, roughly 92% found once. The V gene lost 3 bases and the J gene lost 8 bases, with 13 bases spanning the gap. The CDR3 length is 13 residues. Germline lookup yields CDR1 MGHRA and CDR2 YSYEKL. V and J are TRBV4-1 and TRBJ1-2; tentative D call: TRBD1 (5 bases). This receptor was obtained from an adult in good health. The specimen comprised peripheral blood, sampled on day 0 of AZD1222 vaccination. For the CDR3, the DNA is TGCGCCAGCAGCCAGAGCGGGGGAATAGGCTACACCTTC. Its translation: CASSQSGGIGYTF.